The T cell receptor beta chain described here comes from a study of CD8 T cells in Susac syndrome. RNA totalling roughly 0.5 to 1 ug underwent reverse transcription with random hexamers. TCRdb reprocessed the immunoSEQ multiplex PCR reads with MiXCR, giving one entry per CDR3 protein. The sample lists about 83,000 distinct CDR3 sequences; approximately 96% were seen once. This receptor was identified in a human donor with Susac syndrome. Sequencing input: CD8+ T cells from PBMCs.

As DNA, the CDR3 is TGTGCCTGGAATAGGGAGGTCGACAATGAGCAGTTCTTC. This gives the protein CAWNREVDNEQFF. The rearrangement uses TRBV30 and TRBJ2-1; tentatively, D is TRBD2 (6 bases). Trimming pared 4 bases from V and 5 bases from J, leaving 12 bases between. Germline-derived CDR1 and CDR2 are GTSNPN and SVGIG (reference sequence). The CDR3 has 13 residues.